This is a list of T cell receptor beta chains from one sample in a study of T cells after yellow fever vaccination. TCRdb reprocessed the 5' RACE reads with MiXCR, giving one entry per CDR3 protein. The sample includes 300,000 to 450,000 distinct CDR3 sequences, 8% to 9.5% seen only once; the top ten take 17%. This sample comprised PBMCs, obtained roughly seven weeks after the first yellow fever vaccination. The receptor source for this set is a man between 18 and 35 years old who received the YFV17D yellow fever vaccine. CDR3s include the opening cysteine and the closing phenylalanine or tryptophan. The order of the fields is clone size, V gene, J gene, D gene, CDR3 protein, CDR3 DNA. A D gene is named only where the DNA matches it firmly. Expanded clones are given a class, and other clones once, few, many or no size at all.

size: NA
V: TRBV24-1
J: TRBJ2-3
D: NA
CDR3: CATSARGDGSYF
DNA: TGTGCCACCAGTGCCCGGGGCGACGGTTCGTATTTT

size: NA
V: TRBV7-9
J: TRBJ1-5
D: TRBD1
CDR3: CASSSRDSRSNQPQHF
DNA: TGTGCCAGCAGCTCCCGGGACAGTAGAAGCAATCAGCCCCAGCATTTT

size: NA
V: TRBV7-2
J: TRBJ2-1
D: TRBD1
CDR3: CASRRDRVYNEQFF
DNA: TGTGCCAGCCGGCGGGACAGGGTGTACAATGAGCAGTTCTTC

size: few
V: TRBV12-3/TRBV12-4
J: TRBJ1-1
D: NA
CDR3: CASSIQGTEAFF
DNA: TGTGCCAGCAGTATACAGGGCACTGAAGCTTTCTTT

size: NA
V: TRBV12-3/TRBV12-4
J: TRBJ2-3
D: NA
CDR3: CASRPTGSTDTQYF
DNA: TGTGCCAGCAGACCCACGGGAAGCACAGATACGCAGTATTTT

size: many
V: TRBV29-1
J: TRBJ2-5
D: TRBD2
CDR3: CSVGLAGAQETQYF
DNA: TGCAGCGTTGGACTAGCGGGGGCCCAAGAGACCCAGTACTTC

size: NA
V: TRBV28
J: TRBJ2-5
D: NA
CDR3: CASSFGGGPGLETQYF
DNA: TGTGCCAGCAGTTTTGGGGGGGGGCCGGGACTCGAGACCCAGTACTTC

size: many
V: TRBV24-1
J: TRBJ1-5
D: NA
CDR3: CATSEAGRNQPQHF
DNA: TGTGCCACCAGTGAAGCAGGGCGCAATCAGCCCCAGCATTTT

size: few
V: TRBV7-6
J: TRBJ2-2
D: NA
CDR3: CASSFSHRVGELFF
DNA: TGTGCCAGCAGCTTTAGTCATCGGGTCGGGGAGCTGTTTTTT

size: few
V: TRBV20-1
J: TRBJ2-5
D: TRBD2
CDR3: CSASSGGVNQETQYF
DNA: TGCAGTGCCTCTAGCGGGGGGGTTAACCAAGAGACCCAGTACTTC

size: many
V: TRBV5-4
J: TRBJ2-1
D: NA
CDR3: CASSPRQHHSYNEQFF
DNA: TGTGCCAGCAGCCCGAGACAGCACCACTCCTACAATGAGCAGTTCTTC

size: NA
V: TRBV6-5
J: TRBJ1-2
D: NA
CDR3: CASSYVAANYGYTF
DNA: TGTGCCAGCAGTTACGTGGCAGCTAACTATGGCTACACCTTC

size: NA
V: TRBV6-5
J: TRBJ2-1
D: TRBD2
CDR3: CASSFRLAGGGSYNEQFF
DNA: TGTGCCAGCAGTTTCAGACTAGCGGGGGGCGGTTCCTACAATGAGCAGTTCTTC

size: few
V: TRBV20-1
J: TRBJ1-2
D: NA
CDR3: CSARAGTQGYGYTF
DNA: TGCAGTGCTAGGGCCGGGACCCAGGGCTATGGCTACACCTTC